This T cell receptor (beta chain) was recovered during a study of CD8+ T cells in alopecia areata. As for the study in general: Each day, treated patients took oral tofacitinib twice, at 5 to 10 mg per dose.

The CDR3 is 15 residues long. From germline, CDR1 is SGHTA and CDR2 FQGNSA. V dropped 5 bases and J dropped 6; count of bases not matched to a gene: 8. As to this clone: The antigen is undetermined.

Study results and limitations: Possibly because of HLA-related factors, TCR sharing was less clear across patients than in mice.

The authors extracted RNA and reverse transcribed it into cDNA as the sequencing template. Data came from immunoSEQ multiplex PCR; TCRdb stores just in-frame clones and leaves some out. The profile shows roughly 250,000 clones, roughly two thirds of them singletons. The rearrangement links TRBV7-2 to TRBJ1-4; 8 nucleotides line up with TRBD1. The specimen comprised CD4+ T cells sorted from blood, sampled at week 0. This TCR was sampled from a human donor with alopecia areata. The chain's CDR3 is CASSPGQVGYEKLFF. CDR3 nucleotides: TGTGCCAGCAGCCCGGGACAGGTGGGGTATGAAAAACTGTTTTTT.